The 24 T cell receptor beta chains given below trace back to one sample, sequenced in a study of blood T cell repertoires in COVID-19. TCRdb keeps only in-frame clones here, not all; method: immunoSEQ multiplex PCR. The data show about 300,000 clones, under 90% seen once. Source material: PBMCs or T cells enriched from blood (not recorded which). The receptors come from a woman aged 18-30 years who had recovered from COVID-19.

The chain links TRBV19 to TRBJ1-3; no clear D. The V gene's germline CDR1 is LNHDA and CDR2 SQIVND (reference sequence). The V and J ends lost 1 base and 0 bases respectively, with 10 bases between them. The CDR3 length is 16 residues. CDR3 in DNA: TGTGCCAGTAGTATAGCAGGTTTTCTCTCTGGAAACACCATATATTTT. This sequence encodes CASSIAGFLSGNTIYF.

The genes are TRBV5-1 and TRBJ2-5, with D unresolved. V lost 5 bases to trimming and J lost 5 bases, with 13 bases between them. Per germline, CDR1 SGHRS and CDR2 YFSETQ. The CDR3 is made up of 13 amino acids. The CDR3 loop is CASSIKARETQYF. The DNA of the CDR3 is TGCGCCAGCAGTATCAAGGCGAGGGAGACCCAGTACTTC. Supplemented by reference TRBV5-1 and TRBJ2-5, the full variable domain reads KAGVTQTPRYLIKTRGQQVTLSCSPISGHRSVSWYQQTPGQGLQFLFEYFSETQRNKGNFPGRFSGRQFSNSRSEMNVSTLELGDSALYLCASSIKARETQYFGPGTRLLVL.

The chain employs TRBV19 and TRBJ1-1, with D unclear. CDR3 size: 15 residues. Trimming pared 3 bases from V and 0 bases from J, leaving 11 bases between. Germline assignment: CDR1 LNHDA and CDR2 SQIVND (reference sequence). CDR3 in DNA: TGTGCCAGTAGTATCATATCCGGTATGAACACTGAAGCTTTCTTT. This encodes CASSIISGMNTEAFF.

CDR3 coding DNA: TGTGCCAGCAGCAAAGTGAAGGGGGGGAACTATGGCTACACCTTC. Encoded protein: CASSKVKGGNYGYTF. The rearrangement uses TRBV21-1 and TRBJ1-2. TRBV21-1 is given as a pseudogene. This CDR3 is 15 amino acids long.

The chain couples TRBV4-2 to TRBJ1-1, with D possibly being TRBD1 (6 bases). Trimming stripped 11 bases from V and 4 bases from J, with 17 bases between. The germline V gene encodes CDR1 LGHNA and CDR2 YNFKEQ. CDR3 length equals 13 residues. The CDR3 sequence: CASETGRGTEAFF. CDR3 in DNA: TGTGCCTCGGAGACAGGTCGGGGCACTGAAGCTTTCTTT.

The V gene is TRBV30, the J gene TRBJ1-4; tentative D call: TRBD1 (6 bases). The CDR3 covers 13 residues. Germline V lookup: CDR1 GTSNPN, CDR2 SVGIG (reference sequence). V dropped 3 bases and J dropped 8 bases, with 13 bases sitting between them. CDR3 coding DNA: TGTGCCTGGAGAAGGCAGGGGAGAGAAAAACTGTTTTTT. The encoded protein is CAWRRQGREKLFF.

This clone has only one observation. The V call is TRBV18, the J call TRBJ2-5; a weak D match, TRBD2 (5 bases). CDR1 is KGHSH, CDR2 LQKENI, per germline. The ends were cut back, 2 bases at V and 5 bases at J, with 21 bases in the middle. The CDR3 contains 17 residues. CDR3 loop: CASSPESPGSLGETQYF. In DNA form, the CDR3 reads TGTGCCAGCTCACCAGAGTCTCCGGGGTCACTCGGGGAGACCCAGTACTTC.

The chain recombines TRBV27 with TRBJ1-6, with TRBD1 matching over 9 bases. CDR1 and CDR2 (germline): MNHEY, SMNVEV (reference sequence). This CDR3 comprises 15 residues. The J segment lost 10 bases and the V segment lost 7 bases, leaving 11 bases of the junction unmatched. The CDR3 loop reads CASTFTGGRGSPLHF. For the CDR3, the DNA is TGTGCCAGCACCTTTACAGGGGGCCGGGGATCACCCCTCCACTTT.

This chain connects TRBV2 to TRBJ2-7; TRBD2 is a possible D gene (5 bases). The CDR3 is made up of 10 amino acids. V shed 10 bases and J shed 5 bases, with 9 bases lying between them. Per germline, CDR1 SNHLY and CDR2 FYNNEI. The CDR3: CATRRHEQYF. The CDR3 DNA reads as TGTGCCACCCGGAGGCACGAGCAGTACTTC.

CDR3 sequence: CASRPGTDTQYF. The CDR3 bases are TGTGCCAGCCGCCCCGGCACAGATACGCAGTATTTT. V usage is TRBV16 and J usage is TRBJ2-3; D unresolved. CDR3 length: 12 residues. V lost 8 bases and J lost 1, with 7 bases in between. Germline values: CDR1 KGHSY, CDR2 FQNENV.

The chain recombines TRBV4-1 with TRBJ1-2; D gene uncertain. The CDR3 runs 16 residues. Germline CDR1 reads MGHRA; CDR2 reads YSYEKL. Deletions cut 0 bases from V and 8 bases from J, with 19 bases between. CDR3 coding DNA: TGCGCCAGCAGCCAAGAAGCGATGGGAGGAAGACGGGGCTACACCTTC. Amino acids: CASSQEAMGGRRGYTF.

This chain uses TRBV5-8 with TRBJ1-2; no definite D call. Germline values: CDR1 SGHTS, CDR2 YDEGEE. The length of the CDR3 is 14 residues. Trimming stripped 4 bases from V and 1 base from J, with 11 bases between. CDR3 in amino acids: CASSAYGNNYGYTF. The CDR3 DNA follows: TGTGCCAGCAGCGCCTACGGGAATAACTATGGCTACACCTTC.

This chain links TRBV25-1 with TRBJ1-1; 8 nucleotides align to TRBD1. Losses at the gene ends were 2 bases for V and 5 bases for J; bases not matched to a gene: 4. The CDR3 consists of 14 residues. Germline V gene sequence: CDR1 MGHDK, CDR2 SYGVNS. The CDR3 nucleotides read TGTGCCAGCAGTGAACAGGGGGCTGGTACTGAAGCTTTCTTT. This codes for CASSEQGAGTEAFF.

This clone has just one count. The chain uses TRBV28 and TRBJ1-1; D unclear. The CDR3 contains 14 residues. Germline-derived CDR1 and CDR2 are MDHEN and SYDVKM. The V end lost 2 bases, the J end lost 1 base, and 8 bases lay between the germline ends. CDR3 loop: CASSLGRRNTEAFF. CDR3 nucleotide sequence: TGTGCCAGCAGTTTAGGAAGGAGGAACACTGAAGCTTTCTTT.

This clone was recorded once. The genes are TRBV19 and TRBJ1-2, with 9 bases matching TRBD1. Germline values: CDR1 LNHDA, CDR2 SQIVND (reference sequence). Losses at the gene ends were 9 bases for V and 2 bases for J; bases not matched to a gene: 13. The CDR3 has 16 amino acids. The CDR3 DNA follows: TGTGCCAGCGTGACAGGGGGGGAGTACGGGAACTATGGCTACACCTTC. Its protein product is CASVTGGEYGNYGYTF. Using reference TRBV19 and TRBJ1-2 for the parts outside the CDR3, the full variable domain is DGGITQSPKYLFRKEGQNVTLSCEQNLNHDAMYWYRQDPGQGLRLIYYSQIVNDFQKGDIAEGYSVSREKKESFPLTVTSAQKNPTAFYLCASVTGGEYGNYGYTFGSGTRLTVV.

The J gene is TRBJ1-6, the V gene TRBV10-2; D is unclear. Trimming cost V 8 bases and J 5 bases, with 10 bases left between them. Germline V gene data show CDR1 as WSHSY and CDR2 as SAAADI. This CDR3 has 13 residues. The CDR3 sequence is CASLLGDNSPLHF. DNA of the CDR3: TGCGCCAGCCTTCTCGGGGATAATTCACCCCTCCACTTT.

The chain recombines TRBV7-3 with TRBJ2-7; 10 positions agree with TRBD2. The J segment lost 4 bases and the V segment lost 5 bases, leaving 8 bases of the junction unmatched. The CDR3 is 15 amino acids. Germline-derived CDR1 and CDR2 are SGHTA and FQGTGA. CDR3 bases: TGTGCCAGCAGCCCTAGCGGGGGTTTAGGGTACGAGCAGTACTTC. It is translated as CASSPSGGLGYEQYF.

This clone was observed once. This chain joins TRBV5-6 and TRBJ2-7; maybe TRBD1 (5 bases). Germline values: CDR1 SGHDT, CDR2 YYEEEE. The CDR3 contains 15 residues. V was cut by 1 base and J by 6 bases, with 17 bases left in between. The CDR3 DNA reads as TGTGCCAGCAGCTTGAACTCTGGGGCTCGGTCCGAGCAGTACTTC. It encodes CASSLNSGARSEQYF.

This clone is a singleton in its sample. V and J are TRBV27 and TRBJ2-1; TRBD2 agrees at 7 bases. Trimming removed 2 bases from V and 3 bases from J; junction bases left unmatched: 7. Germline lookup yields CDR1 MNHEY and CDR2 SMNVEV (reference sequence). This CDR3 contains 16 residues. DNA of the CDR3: TGTGCCAGCAGTTTAAGCCCCGGGACTATCTACAATGAGCAGTTCTTC. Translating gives CASSLSPGTIYNEQFF.

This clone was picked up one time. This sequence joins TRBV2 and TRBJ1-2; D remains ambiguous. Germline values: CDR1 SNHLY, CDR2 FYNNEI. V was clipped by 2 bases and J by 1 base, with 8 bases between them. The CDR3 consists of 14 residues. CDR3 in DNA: TGTGCCAGCAGTGAAATTAGTCGTAACTATGGCTACACCTTC. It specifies CASSEISRNYGYTF.

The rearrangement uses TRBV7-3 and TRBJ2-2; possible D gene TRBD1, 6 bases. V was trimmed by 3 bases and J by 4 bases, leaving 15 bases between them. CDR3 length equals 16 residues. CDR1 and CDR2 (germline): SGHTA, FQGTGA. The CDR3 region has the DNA TGTGCCAGCAGCTTCTTATCCGGGACATTCACCGGGGAGCTGTTTTTT. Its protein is CASSFLSGTFTGELFF.

The CDR3 reads CASSRQGANYEQYF. In nucleotides, the CDR3 is TGTGCCAGCAGCCGACAGGGGGCGAACTACGAGCAGTACTTC. The chain is built from TRBV2 and TRBJ2-7; 10 nucleotides align to TRBD1. The CDR3 length is 14 residues. Germline V gene sequence: CDR1 SNHLY, CDR2 FYNNEI. J lost 3 bases, V lost 6 bases, and 5 bases had no gene match.

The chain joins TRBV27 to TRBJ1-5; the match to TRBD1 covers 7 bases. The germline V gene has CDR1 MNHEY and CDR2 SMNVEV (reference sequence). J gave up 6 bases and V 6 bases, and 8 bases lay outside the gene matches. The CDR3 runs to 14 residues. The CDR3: CASRTGVGSQPQHF. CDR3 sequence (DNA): TGTGCCAGCAGAACAGGGGTGGGGAGTCAGCCCCAGCATTTT.

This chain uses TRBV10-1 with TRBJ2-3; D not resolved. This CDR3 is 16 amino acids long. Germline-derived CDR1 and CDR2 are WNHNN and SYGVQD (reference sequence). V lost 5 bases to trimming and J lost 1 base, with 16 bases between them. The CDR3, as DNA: TGCGCCAGCAGTATAGGATCTAACCGGGGCACAGATACGCAGTATTTT. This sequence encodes CASSIGSNRGTDTQYF.